This T cell receptor beta chain was sequenced for a study of T cell repertoires in cytomegalovirus infection. Whole-study context: It was recently identified HLA-C-restricted and well-studied HLA-B-restricted CMV epitopes that the study used. Public signatures in TCR beta pointed to CMV infection and matching HLA type.

Each CDR3 protein gets one entry after TCRdb re-called the reads with MiXCR. Among around 500,000 distinct CDR3 sequences, about two fifths were seen once, and the ten largest hold about 41%. Remarks on this clonotype: What it binds is not known.

The junction had 19 bases not matched to a gene; V was cut back by 6 bases and J by 5 bases. Germline values: CDR1 SEHNR, CDR2 FQNEAQ (reference sequence). The CDR3 has 18 amino acids. Study-level points and caveats: Clonotypes of TCR beta that were HLA-C-restricted and CMV-specific dominated the ex vivo response. There were carriers of CMV plus the relevant HLA, and cumulative public TCR beta family frequency identified them.

The specimen comprised cultured PBMCs, sampled from culture after CMV antigen stimulation. The chain links TRBV7-9 to TRBJ2-5; TRBD1 agrees at 9 bases. The TCR originated in a human donor in good health (CMV status not recorded). Some clones in this sample may be carry-over from other donors' samples. As DNA, the CDR3 is TGTGCCAGCAGTTCTATCCCGGGACAGGGCCTTAGCGGCGAGACCCAGTACTTC. Its translation: CASSSIPGQGLSGETQYF.